One sample yielded the 10 T cell receptor beta chains listed below, sequenced in a study of regulatory T cells in long-lasting Graves disease. Arm-PCR of CDR3 regions with iRepertoire HTBI primers generated TCR beta libraries. MiXCR, run by TCRdb on the multiplex PCR reads, gives a single entry per CDR3 protein. The table has a few hundred thousand distinct CDR3 sequences, 16% seen once. Time point noted: newly diagnosed GD, antithyroid drugs for less than 3 months. PBMC-derived RNA was used for the TCR library. These data are also associated with another study on T cells in Graves' hyperthyroidism and ophthalmopathy.

The sample in question was peripheral blood mononuclear cells (PBMCs), obtained at new diagnosis, from a patient treated with antithyroid drugs. These receptors were obtained from a woman under 30 with Graves disease.

To note about this clonotype: Given a much more abundant clone one base away, this may be a read error. The V gene is TRBV30, the J gene TRBJ2-1; D call uncertain. Per the germline V gene, CDR1 is GTSNPN and CDR2 is SVGIG (reference sequence). CDR3 length: 12 amino acids. The V end lost 4 bases, the J end lost 10 bases, and 14 bases lay between the germline ends. The CDR3 coding sequence is TGTGCCTGGATCCACCCTTACTACGAGCAGTTCTTC. This encodes CAWIHPYYEQFF. Looking up the rest from reference TRBV30 and TRBJ2-1 gives the full variable domain: SQTIHQWPATLVQPVGSPLSLECTVEGTSNPNLYWYRQAAGRGLQLLFYSVGIGQISSEVPQNLSASRPQDRQFILSSKKLLLSDSGFYLCAWIHPYYEQFFGPGTRLTVL.

This clonotype was detected many times. V usage is TRBV5-1 and J usage is TRBJ1-1; no clear D gene. Germline CDR1 SGHRS, CDR2 YFSETQ. V lost 2 bases and J lost 9, with 14 bases in between. The CDR3 spans 13 residues. CDR3 coding DNA: TGCGCCAGCAGCTTCGAAAAAATAGGGCAAGCTTTCTTT. This translates into CASSFEKIGQAFF. The whole variable domain, filled in from reference TRBV5-1 and TRBJ1-1, reads KAGVTQTPRYLIKTRGQQVTLSCSPISGHRSVSWYQQTPGQGLQFLFEYFSETQRNKGNFPGRFSGRQFSNSRSEMNVSTLELGDSALYLCASSFEKIGQAFFGQGTRLTVV.

The chain uses TRBV10-3 and TRBJ2-7; 14 nucleotides line up with TRBD2. Per the germline V gene, CDR1 is ENHRY and CDR2 is SYGVKD. The CDR3 is made up of 15 amino acids. V shed 4 bases, J shed 6 bases, and the junction held 5 bases outside the gene matches. The CDR3 nucleotides are TGTGCCATCAGTGGACTAGCGGGAGGGCAGGGCGAGCAGTACTTC. Protein sequence: CAISGLAGGQGEQYF.

This clonotype was picked up many times. The rearrangement uses TRBV20-1 and TRBJ2-3; 7 positions agree with TRBD2. The germline V gene has CDR1 DFQATT and CDR2 SNEGSKA (reference sequence). The CDR3 runs to 15 residues. After removal of 6 bases from V and 5 bases from J, the junction contained 14 bases not matched to a gene. In nucleotides, the CDR3 is TGCAGTGCCAGTGGGCGAGGGAGGGCAAGAGATACGCAGTATTTT. This gives the protein CSASGRGRARDTQYF.

The chain employs TRBV29-1 and TRBJ2-7; 7 bases match TRBD1. The J segment lost 6 bases and the V segment lost 7 bases, leaving 6 bases of the junction unmatched. Germline CDR1 is SQVTM and CDR2 is ANQGSEA. CDR3 length equals 11 residues. The CDR3 DNA reads TGCAGCGGTTCGACAGGGCGCGAGCAGTACTTC. Protein sequence: CSGSTGREQYF.

This clonotype was counted ten times or more. One end of the junction fails to match germline, which may point to a read error. V and J are TRBV5-1 and TRBJ2-3; 11 bases align to TRBD1. Germline CDR1 SGHRS, CDR2 YFSETQ. The CDR3 has 16 residues. CDR3 region: CASSGGTGGSSDTQYF. CDR3 sequence (DNA): TGTGCCAGCAGCGGAGGGACAGGGGGTAGTTCAGATACGCAGTATTTT.

The sample holds many counts of this clonotype. This CDR3 reads CSATDRVGYGYTF. As DNA, the CDR3 is TGCAGTGCCACCGACAGGGTGGGCTATGGCTACACCTTC. The V and J genes are TRBV20-1 and TRBJ1-2; TRBD1 aligns across 7 bases. The CDR3 is 13 amino acids. The V and J ends lost 6 bases and 4 bases, in that order; junction bases with no gene match: 8. The V gene's germline CDR1 is DFQATT and CDR2 SNEGSKA (reference sequence).

The rearrangement links TRBV6-1 to TRBJ2-7; D is unclear. The CDR3 extends over 9 amino acids. CDR1 is MNHNS, CDR2 SASEGT, per germline. V was clipped by 7 bases and J by 6 bases, with 4 bases between them. CDR3 protein: CASIREQYF. CDR3 nucleotide sequence: TGTGCCAGCATACGCGAGCAGTACTTC.

This clonotype was observed at least ten times. A junction end diverges from the germline sequence, so it may reflect a read error. V is TRBV7-2 and J is TRBJ2-7; possible D gene TRBD2, 6 bases. The CDR3 totals 14 residues. Germline V CDR1 and CDR2: SGHTA, FQGNSA. The CDR3 protein is CASSVAVYENEQYF. Written as DNA, the CDR3 is TGTGCCAGCAGCGTAGCGGTTTATGAGAACGAGCAGTACTTC.

In this sample, this clonotype turned up many times. The V call is TRBV3-1, the J call TRBJ2-1, with 12 bases that match TRBD2. This CDR3 comprises 16 residues. Germline values: CDR1 LGHDT, CDR2 YNNKEL (reference sequence). Losses at the gene ends were 3 bases for V and 8 bases for J; bases not matched to a gene: 8. CDR3 nucleotide sequence: TGTGCCAGCAGCCAGAGGACTAGCGGGACGAAGGATGAGCAGTTCTTC. Protein: CASSQRTSGTKDEQFF.